Listed below are T cell receptor beta chains from one sample, sequenced in a study of blood T cell repertoires in COVID-19. Data came from immunoSEQ multiplex PCR; TCRdb stores just in-frame clones and leaves some out. The sample lists 200,000 to 300,000 clones; 70% to 85% were seen once. The sample was peripheral blood. Source of these receptors: a woman of 80 years or more with acute or convalescent COVID-19. Each CDR3 is given with its conserved first and last residue. A D gene is named only where the DNA matches it firmly.

j_call	d_call	v_call	cdr3_nt	cdr3_aa
TRBJ1-5	NA	TRBV5-1	TGCGCCAGCAGCATCGACAGTCCCAATCAGCCCCAGCATTTT	CASSIDSPNQPQHF
TRBJ1-2	TRBD1	TRBV20-1	TGCAGTGCTAGTAATCCCGGGACAGGGGGCGACGGCTACACCTTC	CSASNPGTGGDGYTF
TRBJ2-3	TRBD2	TRBV9	TGTGCCAGCAGCGTAGAAGCGGGGGCCGGCACAGATACGCAGTATTTT	CASSVEAGAGTDTQYF
TRBJ2-2	TRBD2	TRBV6-6	TGTGCCACCCGTCGAGCTAGCGGGGGGGGAAACACCGGGGAGCTGTTTTTT	CATRRASGGGNTGELFF
TRBJ1-1	TRBD1	TRBV5-4	TGTGCCAGCAGCTTGTTAGGGCAGGGGGTTTGGACTGAAGCTTTCTTT	CASSLLGQGVWTEAFF
TRBJ2-3	NA	TRBV11-3	TGTGCCAGCAGCTCCGCAGGAGATACGCAGTATTTT	CASSSAGDTQYF
TRBJ1-3	NA	TRBV29-1	TGCAGCGTTGAGTTGGGTAGCGGAAACACCATATATTTT	CSVELGSGNTIYF
TRBJ2-1	NA	TRBV15	TGTGCCACCAGCAGAGATCACCGGACAGTCTGGTATGAGCAGTTCTTC	CATSRDHRTVWYEQFF
TRBJ2-7	TRBD1	TRBV5-5	TGTGCCAGCAGTTCAGGACAGGGGGCTTATTATGAGCAGTACTTC	CASSSGQGAYYEQYF
TRBJ2-5	NA	TRBV5-8	TGTGCCAGCAGCTTGGTTAGAGAGACCCAGTACTTC	CASSLVRETQYF
TRBJ2-1	TRBD1	TRBV14	TGTGCCAGCAGCCAGCGGACAGGGGGCTCGAGCTCCTACAATGAGCAGTTCTTC	CASSQRTGGSSSYNEQFF